In its sample, the clone carrying this T cell receptor beta chain was seen a few times. One entry per CDR3 protein results from TCRdb running MiXCR on the 5' RACE reads. The sample yields roughly 250,000 distinct CDR3 sequences, around 15% seen once. This entry comes from a study of T-cell memory formation after mild COVID-19. CDR1 is SQVTM, CDR2 ANQGSEA, per germline. The CDR3 runs 13 residues. Trimming cost V 6 bases and J 8 bases, with 14 bases left between them. This TCR derives from a man younger than 35 who had mild COVID-19 (a few samples of this study predate the infection). Cell type and time point are not known. Material: PBMCs or a T cell subset sorted from them (not recorded which). The V gene is TRBV29-1, the J gene TRBJ1-6; possible D gene TRBD1, 5 bases. CDR3 in DNA: TGCAGCGTAGCCCGGGACCGAGATTCACCCCTCCACTTT. This gives the protein CSVARDRDSPLHF.